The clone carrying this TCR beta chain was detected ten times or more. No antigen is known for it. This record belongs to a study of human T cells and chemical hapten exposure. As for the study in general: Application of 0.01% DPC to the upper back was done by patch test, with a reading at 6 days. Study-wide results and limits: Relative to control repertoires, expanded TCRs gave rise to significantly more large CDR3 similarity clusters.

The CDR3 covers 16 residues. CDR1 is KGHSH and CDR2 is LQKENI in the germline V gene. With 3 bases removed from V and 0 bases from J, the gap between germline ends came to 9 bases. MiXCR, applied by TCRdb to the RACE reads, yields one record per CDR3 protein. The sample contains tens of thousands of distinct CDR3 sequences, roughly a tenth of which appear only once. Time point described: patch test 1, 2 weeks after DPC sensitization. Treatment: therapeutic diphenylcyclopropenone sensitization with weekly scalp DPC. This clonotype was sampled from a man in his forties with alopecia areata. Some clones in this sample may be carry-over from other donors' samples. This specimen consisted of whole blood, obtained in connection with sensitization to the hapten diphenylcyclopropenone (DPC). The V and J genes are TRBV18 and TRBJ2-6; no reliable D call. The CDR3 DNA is TGTGCCAGCTCACCTACACCGAGCTCTGGGGCCAACGTCCTGACTTTC. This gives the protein CASSPTPSSGANVLTF.